This T cell receptor beta chain comes out of a study of vaccination effects on CD4 cells after COVID-19 (dated by TCRdb to the early 2020s). With regard to the full study: Each participant received two doses of an mRNA SARS-CoV-2 vaccine, either BNT162b2 or mRNA-1273. SARS-CoV-2 spike-specific CD4+ TCR repertoires from before and after mRNA vaccination were compared in COVID-19 convalescent patients and in infection-naive vaccine recipients. The full study included 9 to 10 COVID-19 convalescent patients and a few SARS-CoV-2-naive healthy vaccine recipients. The Oncomine TCR Beta short-read assay on an Illumina iSeq 100 was used to sequence cultures from other donors in the study.

To identify antigen-specific CD4+ T cell clonotypes by their expansion, the ViraFEST assay first stimulated PBMC with viral peptide pools and then applied TCR sequencing. After less than 13 days of culture, CD4+ T cells were isolated with the EasySep CD4+ T cell isolation kit. The absence of prior SARS-CoV-2 infection in healthy vaccine recipients was confirmed by negative nucleocapsid antibodies before and after vaccination. Some 2 million PBMC per well were cultured with about 9.6 ug/ml peptides in IMDM containing approximately 4.5% human AB serum, approximately 9.1 IU/ml IL-2 and gentamicin. On days 3 and 7, half of the culture medium was replaced with fresh IL-2-containing medium. Each peptide stimulation condition was cultured in triplicate wells unless otherwise noted. Using Ficoll-Paque Plus gradient centrifugation, PBMC were separated from whole blood and then either used fresh or cryopreserved at -140C. The overlapping peptide pools covered the spike proteins of SARS-CoV-2 as well as those of the common cold coronaviruses HCoV-NL63, HCoV-OC43 and HCoV-229E. The QIAamp micro DNA kit was used to extract genomic DNA from the cultured CD4+ T cells.

The library relied on the immunoSEQ multiplex PCR assay. TCR beta CDR3 sequencing was performed on DNA from the cultured, isolated CD4+ T cells. Per the source publication's procedure: The analysis removed non-productive TCR sequences, trimmed reads to the CDR3 region, and retained only CDR3s that were 7 or more amino acids long. The MANAFEST web app was used to identify antigen-specific clonotypes by comparing expansion in peptide wells with expansion in reference cultures. Positive clones required FDR<0.05 expansion versus reference and all other wells, odds ratio above 5, and frequency above 0.1% in two replicate wells. A clonotype was called cross-reactive if it was significantly expanded both in SARS-CoV-2 spike wells and in at least one common cold coronavirus spike condition. CDR3 similarity was assessed by Levenshtein distance using the stringdist R package, and unrooted trees were constructed with ape in R 3.6.1. TCRdb retrieved this table from immuneACCESS and kept in-frame rearrangements only. Not all clones are present; in checked studies, unresolved V genes account for under half, and no reason is known for the remainder. The V and J calls and clone size were taken over from that table, and D and trimming were inferred from the DNA. Here the sample has about 27,000 clones; approximately 80% occur a single time. Of the sample, over 20% falls within the top ten clones.

Comments on this clone: Its binding antigen is unknown. Per-nucleotide qualities are absent, and no much larger clonotype sits a single base away.

Trimming leaves V shorter by 7 bases and J shorter by 1 base, with the junction holding 6 bases beyond the gene matches. Taken from the germline V gene (reference sequence), the CDR1 and CDR2 loops are LNHDA and SQIVND. Reading from cysteine to phenylalanine, the CDR3 counts 15 amino acids. Only CDR3 DNA is held: 45 bases, read in frame from base 1. General conclusions and limits of the study: Both infection-induced and vaccine-induced clones contracted markedly at late post-vaccination timepoints, which is consistent with waning T cell responses. In healthy vaccine recipients, vaccine-induced clones were almost all SARS-CoV-2 mono-reactive, with only 1 of 255 cross-reactive with common cold coronaviruses. Only a small number of convalescent patients were included, and no early post-infection timepoints were available, which limited the study.

The V gene is TRBV19 and the J gene is TRBJ2-2; 7 central bases correspond to TRBD1. Source: CD4+ T cells from PBMCs cultured with HCoV-NL63 spike peptides, taken before COVID-19 vaccination. This specimen's cell subset or site label, interpreted: HCoV-NL63 spike overlapping peptide pool stimulation. The clonotype comes from a human donor who received a COVID-19 vaccine. The sequenced DNA: TGTGCCAGTACTAGGGGGCCGGAGAACACCGGGGAGCTGTTTTTT. This yields the protein CASTRGPENTGELFF.